These 8 T cell receptor beta chains were all obtained from the same sample, sequenced in a study of blood T cell repertoires in COVID-19. Sequenced by immunoSEQ multiplex PCR; TCRdb stores in-frame clones only, minus some. The data hold approximately 240,000 clones, with 65% to 85% observed a single time. Input material: peripheral blood. The receptors originated from a woman aged 55-75 years with acute or convalescent COVID-19.

This chain connects TRBV2 to TRBJ2-7, with D possibly TRBD2 on 5 matching bases. This CDR3 contains 14 residues. Looked up from germline, CDR1 is SNHLY and CDR2 is FYNNEI. V was shortened by 2 bases and J by 2 bases, with 10 bases between the two germline ends. CDR3 sequence reads: CASSERGLTYEQYF. The CDR3, as DNA: TGTGCCAGCAGTGAAAGAGGGTTGACCTACGAGCAGTACTTC.

This chain joins TRBV27 and TRBJ2-1, with TRBD2 as a possible D gene (5 bases). In germline, CDR1 is MNHEY, CDR2 SMNVEV (reference sequence). V gave up 4 bases and J gave up 9 bases, with 10 bases separating them. CDR3 length equals 12 residues. The CDR3 nucleotides are TGTGCCAGCAGTTCTAGCTTGGGTGAGCAGTTCTTC. This sequence encodes CASSSSLGEQFF.

The rearrangement links TRBV18 to TRBJ2-1; D is perhaps TRBD1 (6 bases). Germline V gives CDR1 KGHSH, CDR2 LQKENI. Trimming shortened V by 4 bases and J by 4 bases, and 26 bases separated the two germline ends. The CDR3 runs to 19 residues. This chain's CDR3 is CASSRARTEGNEGYNEQFF. The CDR3, as DNA: TGTGCCAGCTCACGAGCCCGGACAGAGGGAAATGAGGGATACAATGAGCAGTTCTTC.

The chain links TRBV5-5 to TRBJ2-4, with 8 nucleotides matching TRBD1. J lost 0 bases, V lost 2 bases, and 10 bases had no gene match. The CDR3 is 18 residues long. CDR1 SGHKS and CDR2 YYEKEE come from the germline V gene (reference sequence). This chain's CDR3 is CASSLEGGQDLAKNIQYF. Here the CDR3 DNA reads TGTGCCAGCAGCTTAGAAGGGGGACAGGATCTAGCCAAAAACATTCAGTACTTC. Full variable domain (outside the CDR3, taken from reference TRBV5-5 and TRBJ2-4): DAGVTQSPTHLIKTRGQQVTLRCSPISGHKSVSWYQQVLGQGPQFIFQYYEKEERGRGNFPDRFSARQFPNYSSELNVNALLLGDSALYLCASSLEGGQDLAKNIQYFGAGTRLSVL.

This rearrangement joins TRBV7-9 to TRBJ2-3, with 7 bases that match TRBD1. Germline CDR1 and CDR2: SEHNR and FQNEAQ (reference sequence). The junction had 13 bases not matched to a gene; V was cut back by 4 bases and J by 0 bases. This CDR3 has 18 residues. The CDR3 protein is CASSSGRTGSSSTDTQYF. CDR3 in DNA: TGTGCCAGCAGCTCCGGTAGGACAGGCAGCTCTAGCACAGATACGCAGTATTTT.

The CDR3 DNA sequence: TGTGCCAGCAGTTACCCAACCGGGACATTCAGCACAGATACGCAGTATTTT. Protein sequence: CASSYPTGTFSTDTQYF. The chain has TRBV6-2 or TRBV6-3 and TRBJ2-3; possible D gene TRBD1, 6 bases. Trimming removed 2 bases from V and 0 bases from J, with 15 bases in between. CDR1 is MNHEY and CDR2 is SVGEGT in the germline V gene. The CDR3 has 17 amino acids.

The chain couples TRBV5-4 to TRBJ1-2, with 7 bases matching TRBD1. Germline V gives CDR1 SGHNT, CDR2 YYREEE (reference sequence). Losses at the gene ends were 4 bases for V and 6 bases for J; bases not matched to a gene: 6. This CDR3 spans 13 amino acids. The CDR3, as DNA: TGTGCCAGCAGCGCGGGGACAGATAATGGCTACACCTTC. As protein: CASSAGTDNGYTF.

The chain combines TRBV7-2 with TRBJ1-1, with 8 bases identical to TRBD1. V shed 5 bases, J shed 9 bases, and the junction held 11 bases outside the gene matches. Germline V gene lookup returns CDR1 SGHTA and CDR2 FQGNSA. This CDR3 is 14 amino acids long. The CDR3 sequence: CASSPSSRTGQAFF. Here the CDR3 DNA reads TGTGCCAGCAGCCCTTCTTCCCGGACAGGGCAAGCTTTCTTT.